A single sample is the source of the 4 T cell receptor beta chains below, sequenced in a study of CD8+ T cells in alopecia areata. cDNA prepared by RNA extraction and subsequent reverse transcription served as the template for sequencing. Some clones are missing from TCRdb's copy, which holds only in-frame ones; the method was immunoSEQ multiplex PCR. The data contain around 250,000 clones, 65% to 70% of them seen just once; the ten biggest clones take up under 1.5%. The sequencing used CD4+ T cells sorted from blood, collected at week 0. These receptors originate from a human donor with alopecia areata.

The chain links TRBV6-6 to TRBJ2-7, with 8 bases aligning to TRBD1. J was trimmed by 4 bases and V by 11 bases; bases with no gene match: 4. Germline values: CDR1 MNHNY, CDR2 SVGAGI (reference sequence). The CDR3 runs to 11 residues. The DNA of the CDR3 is TGTGCCGCCGGACAGGGTTACGAGCAGTACTTC. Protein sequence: CAAGQGYEQYF.

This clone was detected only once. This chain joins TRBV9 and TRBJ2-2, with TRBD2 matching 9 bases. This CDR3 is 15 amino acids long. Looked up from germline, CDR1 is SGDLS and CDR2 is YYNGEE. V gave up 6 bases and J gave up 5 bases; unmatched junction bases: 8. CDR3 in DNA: TGTGCCAGCACTGGGGGACTAGCCCTTACCGGGGAGCTGTTTTTT. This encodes CASTGGLALTGELFF.

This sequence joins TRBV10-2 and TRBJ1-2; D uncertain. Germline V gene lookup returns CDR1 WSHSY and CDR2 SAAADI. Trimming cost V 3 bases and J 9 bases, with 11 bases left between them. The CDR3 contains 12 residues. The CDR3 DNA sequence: TGCGCCAGCAGTGAAAGGCTCAGGAGCTACACCTTC. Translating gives CASSERLRSYTF.

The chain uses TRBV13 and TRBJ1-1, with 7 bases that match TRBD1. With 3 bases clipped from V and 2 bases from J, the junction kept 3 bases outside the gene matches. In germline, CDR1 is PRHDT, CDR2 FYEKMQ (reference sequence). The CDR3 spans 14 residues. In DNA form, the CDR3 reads TGTGCCAGCAGCTTCAGGGGGTCTAACACTGAAGCTTTCTTT. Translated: CASSFRGSNTEAFF. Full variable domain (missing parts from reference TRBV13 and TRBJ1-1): AAGVIQSPRHLIKEKRETATLKCYPIPRHDTVYWYQQGPGQDPQFLISFYEKMQSDKGSIPDRFSAQQFSDYHSELNMSSLELGDSALYFCASSFRGSNTEAFFGQGTRLTVV.